These T cell receptor beta chains were read from a single sample in a study of shared clonotypes between healthy human individuals. The protocol was immunoSEQ multiplex PCR, while the TCRdb copy is restricted to in-frame clones and leaves out a portion. Seen here are roughly 2,000,000 clones, around 95% observed once, and the top ten hold about 1.7%. The sequencing sample was made of naive CD8+ T cells from PBMCs. These receptors were collected from a man aged 18-30 years in good health. Some clones in this sample may be carry-over from other donors' samples. The CDR3 runs from the conserved cysteine through the conserved F or W. Each record gives: V gene, J gene, D gene, clone size, CDR3 DNA, CDR3 protein. A D gene is named only where the DNA matches it firmly. The size entry is marked missing in some rows and otherwise reads once, few, many or a size class.

v_call: TRBV6-6; j_call: TRBJ1-1; d_call: NA; clone_size: NA; cdr3_nt: TGTGCCAGCAGTTACTCGATTCCCGACAGTGAAGCTTTCTTT; cdr3_aa: CASSYSIPDSEAFF
v_call: TRBV6-5; j_call: TRBJ2-1; d_call: NA; clone_size: NA; cdr3_nt: TGTGCCAGCAGTTACGAGTTTCAGGGTGAGCAGTTCTTC; cdr3_aa: CASSYEFQGEQFF
v_call: TRBV11-2; j_call: TRBJ1-2; d_call: NA; clone_size: NA; cdr3_nt: TGTGCCAGCAGCTTAGATCCGACATCGGGCGGGGGCTACACCTTC; cdr3_aa: CASSLDPTSGGGYTF
v_call: TRBV6-6; j_call: TRBJ1-5; d_call: NA; clone_size: few; cdr3_nt: TGTGCCAGCAGTTACACGGGGGAGGGCAATCAGCCCCAGCATTTT; cdr3_aa: CASSYTGEGNQPQHF
v_call: TRBV11-2; j_call: TRBJ1-4; d_call: NA; clone_size: NA; cdr3_nt: TGTGCCAGCAGCCTGTCCCGTTATTTGAATGAAAAACTGTTTTTT; cdr3_aa: CASSLSRYLNEKLFF
v_call: TRBV10-1; j_call: TRBJ1-5; d_call: TRBD1; clone_size: NA; cdr3_nt: TGCGCCAGCACCCCCACTGGGACAGGGTATAGCAATCAGCCCCAGCATTTT; cdr3_aa: CASTPTGTGYSNQPQHF
v_call: TRBV5-1; j_call: TRBJ2-7; d_call: TRBD2; clone_size: NA; cdr3_nt: TGCGCCAGCAGCTGGGGGACTTCGGTTAGCGGGAGTCGCGAGCAGTACTTC; cdr3_aa: CASSWGTSVSGSREQYF
v_call: TRBV28; j_call: TRBJ2-3; d_call: TRBD2; clone_size: once; cdr3_nt: TGTGCCAGCAGTCTGGGACTAGCGGGGAGGAGGAAGACGCAGTATTTT; cdr3_aa: CASSLGLAGRRKTQYF
v_call: TRBV6-6; j_call: TRBJ1-1; d_call: TRBD1; clone_size: NA; cdr3_nt: TGTGCCAGCAGTTACGGACAGGGCATGAACACTGAAGCTTTCTTT; cdr3_aa: CASSYGQGMNTEAFF
v_call: TRBV27; j_call: TRBJ1-3; d_call: NA; clone_size: NA; cdr3_nt: TGTGCCAGCTCACATAGGGAGCCGCACCCTGGAAACACCATATATTTT; cdr3_aa: CASSHREPHPGNTIYF
v_call: TRBV28; j_call: TRBJ2-1; d_call: NA; clone_size: once; cdr3_nt: TGTGCCAGCACCCTTAGCTCGGGGCTGGCCAATGAGCAGTTCTTC; cdr3_aa: CASTLSSGLANEQFF
v_call: TRBV6-1; j_call: TRBJ2-7; d_call: NA; clone_size: NA; cdr3_nt: TGTGCCACGGTTTTCCGGGACACTACCTACGAGCAGTACTTC; cdr3_aa: CATVFRDTTYEQYF
v_call: TRBV6-4; j_call: TRBJ2-1; d_call: NA; clone_size: NA; cdr3_nt: TGTGCCAGCAGTGACTCGGCTAGCAGATACAATGAGCAGTTCTTC; cdr3_aa: CASSDSASRYNEQFF
v_call: TRBV28; j_call: TRBJ1-5; d_call: TRBD1; clone_size: NA; cdr3_nt: TGTGCCAGCAGTCTCGACAGGGAGGTGGATCAGCCCCAGCATTTT; cdr3_aa: CASSLDREVDQPQHF
v_call: TRBV11-2; j_call: TRBJ1-2; d_call: NA; clone_size: NA; cdr3_nt: TGTGCCAGCAGCCGGGGACACCTGTACACCTTC; cdr3_aa: CASSRGHLYTF
v_call: TRBV27; j_call: TRBJ1-2; d_call: TRBD1; clone_size: NA; cdr3_nt: TGTGCCAGCAGTCCCTGGACCCTCCAGGGGGCCGGTAACTATGGCTACACCTTC; cdr3_aa: CASSPWTLQGAGNYGYTF
v_call: TRBV4-1; j_call: TRBJ1-1; d_call: NA; clone_size: NA; cdr3_nt: TGCGCCAGCAGCCCTTTCGGGGGGACGACTGAAGCTTTCTTT; cdr3_aa: CASSPFGGTTEAFF
v_call: TRBV7-2; j_call: TRBJ1-2; d_call: TRBD1; clone_size: NA; cdr3_nt: TGTGCCAGCACACCGGGACAGATGTCCTATGGCTACACCTTC; cdr3_aa: CASTPGQMSYGYTF
v_call: TRBV15; j_call: TRBJ1-4; d_call: NA; clone_size: once; cdr3_nt: TGTGCCACCAGCAGAGAATCAGACACAACTAATGAAAAACTGTTTTTT; cdr3_aa: CATSRESDTTNEKLFF
v_call: TRBV7-9; j_call: TRBJ2-5; d_call: NA; clone_size: NA; cdr3_nt: TGTGCCAGCAGCTCAGGGAATCGGGGTTGGGAGACCCAGTACTTC; cdr3_aa: CASSSGNRGWETQYF
v_call: TRBV4-1; j_call: TRBJ2-7; d_call: NA; clone_size: once; cdr3_nt: TGCGCCAGCAGCCCATGGTGGGGGCCCTACGAGCAGTACTTC; cdr3_aa: CASSPWWGPYEQYF
v_call: TRBV27; j_call: TRBJ2-7; d_call: NA; clone_size: NA; cdr3_nt: TGTGCCAGCAGAACGGGGCAAATAAACTACGAGCAGTACTTC; cdr3_aa: CASRTGQINYEQYF
v_call: TRBV19; j_call: TRBJ2-1; d_call: NA; clone_size: NA; cdr3_nt: TGTGCCAGTAGTATCCGACTGCCCAATGAGCAGTTCTTC; cdr3_aa: CASSIRLPNEQFF
v_call: TRBV2; j_call: TRBJ2-1; d_call: NA; clone_size: NA; cdr3_nt: TGTGCCAGCACCCTAAGACTCGTGTCGGGGTGGAATGAGCAGTTCTTC; cdr3_aa: CASTLRLVSGWNEQFF
v_call: TRBV28; j_call: TRBJ2-1; d_call: TRBD2; clone_size: NA; cdr3_nt: TGTGCCAGCAGTTTTAGCGCTAGCGGATACAATGAGCAGTTCTTC; cdr3_aa: CASSFSASGYNEQFF
v_call: TRBV7-9; j_call: TRBJ2-1; d_call: TRBD2; clone_size: NA; cdr3_nt: TGTGCCAGCAGCTACGCAGGACTAGCGGGTTACAATGAGCAGTTCTTC; cdr3_aa: CASSYAGLAGYNEQFF
v_call: TRBV2; j_call: TRBJ1-1; d_call: NA; clone_size: NA; cdr3_nt: TGTGCCAGCAGGGACCCGGGAGGCATGAACACTGAAGCTTTCTTT; cdr3_aa: CASRDPGGMNTEAFF
v_call: TRBV9; j_call: TRBJ2-3; d_call: NA; clone_size: NA; cdr3_nt: TGTGCCAGCAGAGGTGGTAGCGGACTAACAGATACGCAGTATTTT; cdr3_aa: CASRGGSGLTDTQYF
v_call: TRBV6-1; j_call: TRBJ1-1; d_call: NA; clone_size: NA; cdr3_nt: TGTGCCAGCAGTGATATCGGACAGCCGAACACTGAAGCTTTCTTT; cdr3_aa: CASSDIGQPNTEAFF
v_call: TRBV19; j_call: TRBJ2-1; d_call: TRBD2; clone_size: NA; cdr3_nt: TGTGCCAGTAGTTGGGGACTAGCTTACAATGAGCAGTTCTTC; cdr3_aa: CASSWGLAYNEQFF
v_call: TRBV7-8; j_call: TRBJ2-2; d_call: TRBD2; clone_size: NA; cdr3_nt: TGTGCCAGCAGCCTGAGTCCGACTAGCGGGAGGCTGGACACCGGGGAGCTGTTTTTT; cdr3_aa: CASSLSPTSGRLDTGELFF